These T cell receptor beta chains were read from a single sample in a study of human T cells and chemical hapten exposure. TCRdb fed the RACE reads into MiXCR, producing one record per CDR3 protein. The data contain 150,000 to 200,000 distinct CDR3 sequences, more than 25% of them singletons. This sample comprised whole blood, obtained in connection with sensitization to the hapten diphenylcyclopropenone (DPC). These receptors all stem from a woman aged 25 to 39 with alopecia areata. Some clones in this sample may be carry-over from other donors' samples. Each CDR3 is given with its conserved first and last residue. Fields, in order: CDR3 protein, CDR3 DNA, J gene, clone size, V gene, D gene. D genes are given only for firm matches. Only part of the rows carry a size: once, few, many, or a class if the clone is expanded.

CDR3 protein: CASSRVAPANEKLFF
CDR3 DNA: TGTGCCAGCAGCCGAGTTGCTCCGGCTAATGAAAAACTGTTTTTT
J gene: TRBJ1-4
clone size: NA
V gene: TRBV7-2
D gene: NA

CDR3 protein: CASSRQSIYGYTF
CDR3 DNA: TGTGCCAGCAGTCGACAGAGCATCTATGGCTACACCTTC
J gene: TRBJ1-2
clone size: NA
V gene: TRBV28
D gene: NA

CDR3 protein: CASSQDRSFGGYTF
CDR3 DNA: TGTGCCAGCAGCCAAGACAGGAGCTTCGGTGGCTACACCTTC
J gene: TRBJ1-2
clone size: few
V gene: TRBV3-1
D gene: NA

CDR3 protein: CASSQDLGALFF
CDR3 DNA: TGCGCCAGCAGCCAAGATCTCGGGGCGCTGTTCTTC
J gene: TRBJ2-1
clone size: NA
V gene: TRBV4-3
D gene: NA

CDR3 protein: CASSPGRDSYNSPLHF
CDR3 DNA: TGTGCCAGCAGCCCGGGACGGGACTCCTATAATTCACCCCTCCACTTT
J gene: TRBJ1-6
clone size: NA
V gene: TRBV7-9
D gene: NA

CDR3 protein: CASSLRQQNEQFF
CDR3 DNA: TGTGCCAGCAGCTTACGCCAACAAAATGAGCAGTTCTTC
J gene: TRBJ2-1
clone size: NA
V gene: TRBV7-2
D gene: NA

CDR3 protein: CASSAQGTVTEAFF
CDR3 DNA: TGTGCCAGCAGCGCACAGGGTACGGTCACTGAAGCTTTCTTT
J gene: TRBJ1-1
clone size: NA
V gene: TRBV7-3
D gene: NA

CDR3 protein: CASSYSSSTGRDTQYF
CDR3 DNA: TGTGCCAGCAGTTACTCGTCGTCCACCGGCAGAGATACGCAGTATTTT
J gene: TRBJ2-3
clone size: NA
V gene: TRBV6-2/TRBV6-3
D gene: NA

CDR3 protein: CASSLFSNQPQHF
CDR3 DNA: TGTGCCAGCAGCTTGTTTAGCAATCAGCCCCAGCATTTT
J gene: TRBJ1-5
clone size: many
V gene: TRBV7-2
D gene: NA

CDR3 protein: CASSPRNRDGNTQYF
CDR3 DNA: TGTGCCAGCAGCCCTAGAAACAGGGACGGAAATACGCAGTATTTT
J gene: TRBJ2-3
clone size: few
V gene: TRBV7-3
D gene: NA

CDR3 protein: CATSGGYGAVLGTDTQYF
CDR3 DNA: TGTGCCACCAGCGGGGGGTACGGAGCGGTATTGGGCACAGATACGCAGTATTTT
J gene: TRBJ2-3
clone size: NA
V gene: TRBV24-1
D gene: TRBD2

CDR3 protein: CASSSPQGGGGQETQYF
CDR3 DNA: TGTGCCAGCAGTTCCCCCCAGGGCGGGGGGGGCCAAGAGACCCAGTACTTC
J gene: TRBJ2-5
clone size: NA
V gene: TRBV28
D gene: TRBD2

CDR3 protein: CASSLGGGGVNQPQHF
CDR3 DNA: TGTGCCAGCAGCTTAGGAGGAGGGGGCGTCAATCAGCCCCAGCATTTT
J gene: TRBJ1-5
clone size: few
V gene: TRBV7-6
D gene: TRBD1

CDR3 protein: CASSHGRNQPQHF
CDR3 DNA: TGTGCCAGCAGCCACGGGCGCAATCAGCCCCAGCATTTT
J gene: TRBJ1-5
clone size: NA
V gene: TRBV6-2/TRBV6-3
D gene: NA

CDR3 protein: CSVVTSGRSEQYF
CDR3 DNA: TGCAGCGTTGTCACTAGCGGGAGGAGCGAGCAGTACTTC
J gene: TRBJ2-7
clone size: few
V gene: TRBV29-1
D gene: TRBD2

CDR3 protein: CAWNQGQDTIYF
CDR3 DNA: TGTGCCTGGAACCAGGGTCAGGACACCATATATTTT
J gene: TRBJ1-3
clone size: NA
V gene: TRBV30
D gene: NA

CDR3 protein: CASSLRRGPVGLALHF
CDR3 DNA: TGTGCCAGCAGCCTCCGGAGGGGTCCCGTAGGATTGGCCCTCCACTTT
J gene: TRBJ1-6
clone size: few
V gene: TRBV7-2
D gene: NA

CDR3 protein: CSARMGQRNQPQHF
CDR3 DNA: TGCAGTGCCCGGATGGGGCAGCGCAATCAGCCCCAGCATTTT
J gene: TRBJ1-5
clone size: NA
V gene: TRBV20-1
D gene: NA

CDR3 protein: CASSGGQGLNYGYTF
CDR3 DNA: TGTGCCAGCAGCGGAGGACAGGGACTAAACTATGGCTACACCTTC
J gene: TRBJ1-2
clone size: NA
V gene: TRBV11-2
D gene: TRBD1

CDR3 protein: CASRRQGRSIQYF
CDR3 DNA: TGTGCCAGCAGGAGACAGGGACGTTCGATTCAGTACTTC
J gene: TRBJ2-7
clone size: NA
V gene: TRBV28
D gene: TRBD1

CDR3 protein: CASARKGYGYTF
CDR3 DNA: TGTGCCAGCGCCCGTAAGGGCTATGGCTACACCTTC
J gene: TRBJ1-2
clone size: few
V gene: TRBV28
D gene: NA

CDR3 protein: CASSLPGTGSYEQYF
CDR3 DNA: TGTGCCAGCAGTTTACCCGGGACAGGGTCCTACGAGCAGTACTTC
J gene: TRBJ2-7
clone size: NA
V gene: TRBV28
D gene: TRBD1

CDR3 protein: CASSATGYKSGNTIYF
CDR3 DNA: TGTGCCAGCAGTGCGACAGGTTACAAATCTGGAAACACCATATATTTT
J gene: TRBJ1-3
clone size: few
V gene: TRBV28
D gene: NA

CDR3 protein: CASTPDRVTGYTF
CDR3 DNA: TGTGCCAGCACCCCGGACAGGGTAACTGGCTACACCTTC
J gene: TRBJ1-2
clone size: NA
V gene: TRBV6-2/TRBV6-3
D gene: TRBD1

CDR3 protein: CASRAGTTSNQPQHF
CDR3 DNA: TGCGCCAGCAGGGCCGGGACAACCAGCAATCAGCCCCAGCATTTT
J gene: TRBJ1-5
clone size: NA
V gene: TRBV5-1
D gene: NA

CDR3 protein: CSYTRSDTQYF
CDR3 DNA: TGCAGTTACACCCGCTCAGATACGCAGTATTTT
J gene: TRBJ2-3
clone size: few
V gene: TRBV20-1
D gene: NA

CDR3 protein: CSDTGQGGVNEQFF
CDR3 DNA: TGCAGCGACACGGGACAGGGAGGAGTCAATGAGCAGTTCTTC
J gene: TRBJ2-1
clone size: few
V gene: TRBV29-1
D gene: TRBD1

CDR3 protein: CASSFRGMNTEAFF
CDR3 DNA: TGTGCCAGCAGTTTTCGGGGGATGAACACTGAAGCTTTCTTT
J gene: TRBJ1-1
clone size: many
V gene: TRBV27
D gene: NA

CDR3 protein: CASSLDSTDYEQYF
CDR3 DNA: TGTGCCAGCAGTTTAGATTCGACAGACTACGAGCAGTACTTC
J gene: TRBJ2-7
clone size: NA
V gene: TRBV28
D gene: NA

CDR3 protein: CASSPDWTNTDTQYF
CDR3 DNA: TGTGCCAGCAGCCCGGACTGGACGAACACAGATACGCAGTATTTT
J gene: TRBJ2-3
clone size: NA
V gene: TRBV5-4
D gene: NA

CDR3 protein: CASSYDYLKETQYF
CDR3 DNA: TGTGCCAGCAGTTACGACTACCTGAAAGAGACCCAGTACTTC
J gene: TRBJ2-5
clone size: NA
V gene: TRBV6-2/TRBV6-3
D gene: NA

CDR3 protein: CASPSGRVQPQHF
CDR3 DNA: TGTGCCAGCCCTTCCGGGAGGGTTCAGCCCCAGCATTTT
J gene: TRBJ1-5
clone size: NA
V gene: TRBV6-2/TRBV6-3
D gene: NA

CDR3 protein: CASSYPTGPNYGYTF
CDR3 DNA: TGTGCCAGCAGTTACCCGACAGGCCCTAACTATGGCTACACCTTC
J gene: TRBJ1-2
clone size: NA
V gene: TRBV28
D gene: NA

CDR3 protein: CASSLRDVSLTGELFF
CDR3 DNA: TGTGCCAGCAGCCTACGGGACGTATCTTTAACCGGGGAGCTGTTTTTT
J gene: TRBJ2-2
clone size: NA
V gene: TRBV9
D gene: NA

CDR3 protein: CASSFWGARDYGYTF
CDR3 DNA: TGTGCCAGCAGTTTTTGGGGGGCGCGGGACTATGGCTACACCTTC
J gene: TRBJ1-2
clone size: few
V gene: TRBV28
D gene: NA

CDR3 protein: CASSLNWDSYNEKLFF
CDR3 DNA: TGTGCCAGCAGCTTAAACTGGGACAGCTATAATGAAAAACTGTTTTTT
J gene: TRBJ1-4
clone size: NA
V gene: TRBV11-2
D gene: TRBD1

CDR3 protein: CASSFSTSGYQDTQYF
CDR3 DNA: TGTGCCAGCAGCTTCTCGACTAGCGGGTACCAAGATACGCAGTATTTT
J gene: TRBJ2-3
clone size: few
V gene: TRBV11-2
D gene: TRBD2

CDR3 protein: CASSAGQGARFGTDTQYF
CDR3 DNA: TGTGCCAGCAGCGCCGGACAGGGGGCGAGGTTCGGGACAGATACGCAGTATTTT
J gene: TRBJ2-3
clone size: few
V gene: TRBV9
D gene: TRBD1

CDR3 protein: CASRALRQNTEAFF
CDR3 DNA: TGTGCCAGCAGAGCCCTTCGACAGAACACTGAAGCTTTCTTT
J gene: TRBJ1-1
clone size: NA
V gene: TRBV27
D gene: NA

CDR3 protein: CSVATRGQGYEQYF
CDR3 DNA: TGCAGCGTCGCCACCCGGGGACAGGGCTACGAGCAGTACTTC
J gene: TRBJ2-7
clone size: NA
V gene: TRBV29-1
D gene: TRBD1

CDR3 protein: CSATQKRGVTDTQYF
CDR3 DNA: TGCAGTGCTACCCAGAAGCGCGGGGTTACAGATACGCAGTATTTT
J gene: TRBJ2-3
clone size: few
V gene: TRBV20-1
D gene: NA

CDR3 protein: CASVERGRIQPQHF
CDR3 DNA: TGTGCCAGCGTCGAGAGGGGCCGCATTCAGCCCCAGCATTTT
J gene: TRBJ1-5
clone size: NA
V gene: TRBV28
D gene: NA